The 16 T cell receptor beta chains in this list originate from one sample, sequenced in a study of immunodeficiency. Some clones are missing from TCRdb's copy, which holds only in-frame ones; the method was immunoSEQ multiplex PCR. The table lists around 3,500 clones, 75% to 90% of them singletons. The sequencing sample was made of CD8+ T cells from blood. All receptors come from a human donor in good health.

The V call is TRBV10-2, the J call TRBJ1-2; D remains unclear. Trimming stripped 0 bases from V and 4 bases from J, with 9 bases between. CDR1 is WSHSY, CDR2 SAAADI, per germline. The CDR3 is 14 residues long. The CDR3 protein is CASSESAGFYGYTF. In DNA, the CDR3 is TGCGCCAGCAGTGAGTCGGCAGGATTCTATGGCTACACCTTC.

The J gene is TRBJ2-7, the V gene TRBV12-3 or TRBV12-4; D remains unclear. This CDR3 is 11 amino acids long. V lost 5 bases and J lost 7, with 9 bases in between. Here the CDR3 reads CASSPGLEQYF. In nucleotides, the CDR3 is TGTGCCAGCAGTCCCGGCCTTGAGCAGTACTTC.

This chain links TRBV6-7 with TRBJ2-1; no clear D. TRBV6-7 is an ORF, with its function uncertain. The CDR3 spans 12 residues. V was shortened by 10 bases and J by 9 bases, with 16 bases between the two germline ends. The CDR3 loop reads CANYLRVGEQFF. Here the CDR3 DNA reads TGTGCCAACTACCTAAGGGTGGGTGAGCAGTTCTTC.

This sequence joins TRBV30 and TRBJ2-7; D may be TRBD1 (5 bases). This CDR3 contains 12 residues. Deletions cut 1 base from V and 2 bases from J, with 6 bases between. Germline values: CDR1 GTSNPN, CDR2 SVGIG (reference sequence). In DNA, the CDR3 is TGTGCCTGGAGTGAGGGGACCTACGAGCAGTACTTC. Encoded protein: CAWSEGTYEQYF.

This clone occurred once. The chain recombines TRBV6-5 with TRBJ2-3; TRBD2 aligns across 11 bases. J was trimmed by 1 base and V by 6 bases; bases with no gene match: 3. The CDR3 spans 15 residues. In germline, CDR1 is MNHEY, CDR2 SVGAGI. The CDR3 DNA follows: TGTGCCAGCAGGGCGGGACTAGCGGGCACAGATACGCAGTATTTT. Its protein product is CASRAGLAGTDTQYF.

V usage is TRBV28 and J usage is TRBJ2-5; 7 positions match TRBD1. The CDR3 runs to 15 residues. CDR1 MDHEN and CDR2 SYDVKM come from the germline V gene. V was clipped by 5 bases and J by 5 bases; unmatched bases: 11. CDR3 DNA sequence: TGTGCCAGCAGTCCCCCAGGGGGTGGTGGTGAGACCCAGTACTTC. This sequence encodes CASSPPGGGGETQYF.

This rearrangement joins TRBV12-3 or TRBV12-4 to TRBJ1-1; 7 nucleotides align to TRBD1. V shed 3 bases, J shed 7 bases, and the junction held 5 bases outside the gene matches. The CDR3 is 13 amino acids. For the CDR3, the DNA is TGTGCCAGCAGTTTTACGACAGGGCTTGAAGCTTTCTTT. This encodes CASSFTTGLEAFF.

The chain combines TRBV29-1 with TRBJ2-5; 8 positions agree with TRBD2. This CDR3 spans 16 amino acids. The germline V gene encodes CDR1 SQVTM and CDR2 ANQGSEA. The J segment lost 2 bases and the V segment lost 3 bases, leaving 11 bases of the junction unmatched. CDR3 coding DNA: TGCAGCGTTGATGAGATGCGCGGGGGGACTCAAGAGACCCAGTACTTC. Amino acids: CSVDEMRGGTQETQYF.

The rearrangement joins TRBV6-1 to TRBJ1-1; maybe TRBD1 (5 bases). The V and J ends lost 3 bases and 7 bases respectively, with 12 bases between them. Looked up from germline, CDR1 is MNHNS and CDR2 is SASEGT. CDR3 length: 13 amino acids. CDR3 in DNA: TGTGCCAGCAGTGAGGCGCAGGGCTTTGAAGCTTTCTTT. Its translation: CASSEAQGFEAFF.

The chain couples TRBV7-9 to TRBJ2-6; the match to TRBD1 covers 8 bases. In germline, CDR1 is SEHNR, CDR2 FQNEAQ (reference sequence). V shed 3 bases and J 0 bases; nucleotides not matched to a gene: 10. This CDR3 is 19 amino acids long. CDR3 loop: CASSFSGTGYISGANVLTF. The CDR3 coding sequence is TGTGCCAGCAGCTTCTCCGGGACAGGCTATATCTCTGGGGCCAACGTCCTGACTTTC.

This chain connects TRBV7-9 to TRBJ1-5, with D uncertain. V shed 2 bases and J shed 1 base, with 0 bases lying between them. The CDR3 is 12 residues long. Per germline, CDR1 SEHNR and CDR2 FQNEAQ (reference sequence). The CDR3 coding sequence is TGTGCCAGCAGCTTAAGCAATCAGCCCCAGCATTTT. It translates to CASSLSNQPQHF.

The rearrangement joins TRBV10-2 to TRBJ2-5; D not resolved. The CDR3 covers 14 residues. Germline V gene lookup returns CDR1 WSHSY and CDR2 SAAADI. The germline V and J ends were trimmed by 3 bases and 4 bases, with 12 bases remaining between them. For the CDR3, the DNA is TGCGCCAGCAGTGACTTATTTGTAGCAGAGACCCAGTACTTC. Translating gives CASSDLFVAETQYF.

CDR3 residues: CASSEISRGQPQHF. CDR3 sequence (DNA): TGCGCCAGCAGTGAGATTAGTAGGGGCCAGCCCCAGCATTTT. The chain carries TRBV10-2 and TRBJ1-5; weak D call: TRBD1 (5 bases). The V gene lost 2 bases and the J gene lost 7 bases, with 12 bases spanning the gap. The germline V gene encodes CDR1 WSHSY and CDR2 SAAADI. The CDR3 has 14 residues.

The chain joins TRBV24-1 to TRBJ1-1; tentatively, D is TRBD1 (5 bases). The germline V and J ends were trimmed by 4 bases and 4 bases, with 12 bases remaining between them. The CDR3 sequence is 14 residues long. CDR1 KGHDR and CDR2 SFDVKD come from the germline V gene. The CDR3 DNA reads as TGTGCCACCAGTGAGATTAGGGACGGCACTGAAGCTTTCTTT. This sequence encodes CATSEIRDGTEAFF.

This chain links TRBV15 with TRBJ1-5; D unclear. Germline loops: CDR1 LNHNV, CDR2 YYDKDF (reference sequence). The CDR3 is 18 residues long. With 4 bases removed from V and 1 base from J, the gap between germline ends came to 20 bases. CDR3 protein: CATSIADGGFQSNQPQHF. The DNA of the CDR3 is TGTGCCACCAGCATTGCCGACGGAGGGTTCCAAAGCAATCAGCCCCAGCATTTT.

The genes are TRBV5-1 and TRBJ1-2; D gene unclear. CDR3 size: 14 residues. V dropped 0 bases and J dropped 1 base, with 7 bases sitting between them. Germline values: CDR1 SGHRS, CDR2 YFSETQ. The CDR3 spells CASSLAGINYGYTF. The CDR3 DNA follows: TGCGCCAGCAGCTTGGCTGGGATTAACTATGGCTACACCTTC.